These 4 T cell receptor beta chains were sequenced from one sample in a study of T cells in Graves' hyperthyroidism and ophthalmopathy. RNA transcripts yielded amplified TCR beta CDR3 regions. Carried out on the TCR CDR3, a first-round RT-PCR used the HTBI primer set. TCRdb reprocessed the multiplex PCR reads via MiXCR and lists one record per CDR3 protein. The sample carries about 560,000 distinct CDR3 sequences, about 43% recorded once. Sequencing was performed on peripheral blood or thyroid tissue (not recorded which). These TCRs come from a woman aged 18 to 35 with Graves' hyperthyroidism.

Of note for this clonotype: A much larger clone sits a single nucleotide away, making a read error possible. The chain carries TRBV6-1 and TRBJ1-1, with D possibly being TRBD1 (5 bases). The V and J ends lost 4 bases and 5 bases respectively, with 11 bases between them. Germline CDR1 and CDR2: MNHNS and SASEGT. CDR3 length equals 13 residues. CDR3 loop: CASSGSGETEAFF. The DNA of the CDR3 is TGTGCCAGCAGTGGTTCGGGGGAAACTGAAGCTTTCTTT.

At least ten counts were recorded for this clonotype. This chain uses TRBV20-1 with TRBJ1-1, with D uncertain. This CDR3 region has 13 residues. Germline V CDR1 and CDR2: DFQATT, SNEGSKA (reference sequence). The V end was cut by 0 bases, the J end by 1 base, with 6 bases between. CDR3 DNA: TGCAGTGCTAGAGATGCAGCGAACACTGAAGCTTTCTTT. As protein: CSARDAANTEAFF.

The V and J genes are TRBV2 and TRBJ2-7; either TRBD1 or TRBD2 may supply D (6 bases each). V was shortened by 3 bases and J by 4 bases, with 13 bases between the two germline ends. The CDR3 has 14 amino acids. Germline CDR1 SNHLY, CDR2 FYNNEI. DNA of the CDR3: TGTGCCAGCAGTGAGGGGGGAACAGGGTACGAGCAGTACTTC. It translates to CASSEGGTGYEQYF.

The chain links TRBV7-2 to TRBJ2-7; D tentatively reads TRBD1 or TRBD2 (5 bases each). The CDR3 runs 14 residues. Germline CDR1 SGHTA, CDR2 FQGNSA. V lost 3 bases and J 7 bases, leaving 16 bases between the germline ends. The CDR3 is CASSFRDGTEEQYF. The CDR3 DNA is TGTGCCAGCAGCTTTAGGGACGGGACGGAAGAGCAGTACTTC.